The rows below give T cell receptor beta chains drawn from one sample of a study of blood T cell repertoires in COVID-19. The protocol was immunoSEQ multiplex PCR, while the TCRdb copy is restricted to in-frame clones and leaves out a portion. There are roughly 150,000 clones in the sample; 80% occur only once, and 5% lies in the top ten. The sample consisted of peripheral blood. The receptors originated from a woman between 50 and 59 years old with acute or convalescent COVID-19. Each CDR3 is given with its conserved first and last residue. The order of the fields is J gene, V gene, clone size, CDR3 length, CDR3 protein. The listing skips clone size in some rows; elsewhere it reads once, few, many or a size class.

J: TRBJ2-5
V: TRBV5-1
size: NA
length: 13
CDR3: CASSYDFQETQYF

J: TRBJ1-1
V: TRBV6-2/TRBV6-3
size: NA
length: 13
CDR3: CASSLPGRPEAFF

J: TRBJ1-2
V: TRBV18
size: NA
length: 13
CDR3: CASSQTEEGGYTF

J: TRBJ2-1
V: TRBV7-2
size: few
length: 15
CDR3: CASSLTWLANNEQFF

J: TRBJ2-7
V: TRBV18
size: NA
length: 13
CDR3: CASSGTGSYEQYF

J: TRBJ1-1
V: TRBV19
size: NA
length: 16
CDR3: CASIPGGAKANTEAFF

J: TRBJ2-3
V: TRBV6-5
size: NA
length: 14
CDR3: CASSNPGSTDTQYF

J: TRBJ2-6
V: TRBV7-2
size: NA
length: 17
CDR3: CASSLRRGAPGANVLTF

J: TRBJ2-1
V: TRBV2
size: NA
length: 17
CDR3: CASSETGLLASYNEQFF

J: TRBJ1-5
V: TRBV7-8
size: NA
length: 15
CDR3: CASSLVWAPDQPQHF

J: TRBJ1-2
V: TRBV10-1
size: many
length: 16
CDR3: CASTDLTGGPHYGYTF

J: TRBJ2-1
V: TRBV5-4
size: few
length: 17
CDR3: CASSPGLAGGQYNEQFF

J: TRBJ1-4
V: TRBV15
size: few
length: 14
CDR3: CATSRGAGDEKLFF

J: TRBJ1-5
V: TRBV28
size: NA
length: 16
CDR3: CASSSPSSGSGQPQHF

J: TRBJ2-7
V: TRBV21-1
size: NA
length: 12
CDR3: CASSPPGGSPYF

J: TRBJ2-7
V: TRBV4-1
size: once
length: 15
CDR3: CASSHATGGSYEQYF

J: TRBJ1-5
V: TRBV27
size: once
length: 15
CDR3: CASSVVGTGDQPQHF

J: TRBJ2-7
V: TRBV7-2
size: NA
length: 14
CDR3: CASSFSGQRYEQYF

J: TRBJ1-2
V: TRBV28
size: once
length: 14
CDR3: CASRSQGESYGYTF

J: TRBJ1-5
V: TRBV14
size: NA
length: 13
CDR3: CASSPHEDQPQHF

J: TRBJ1-1
V: TRBV11-2
size: NA
length: 15
CDR3: CASSLGQGANTEAFF

J: TRBJ2-1
V: TRBV6-1
size: few
length: 11
CDR3: CASSERQGGFF

J: TRBJ2-1
V: TRBV28
size: NA
length: 12
CDR3: CASKAGSHEQFF

J: TRBJ1-4
V: TRBV30
size: NA
length: 14
CDR3: CAWSVGVSNEKLFF

J: TRBJ1-2
V: TRBV6-6
size: NA
length: 13
CDR3: CASSPDTVYGYTF

J: TRBJ2-3
V: TRBV5-1
size: once
length: 16
CDR3: CASSGYSAGGTDTQYF

J: TRBJ1-1
V: TRBV5-5
size: NA
length: 16
CDR3: CASSPISGTGGSEAFF

J: TRBJ1-4
V: TRBV10-1
size: NA
length: 15
CDR3: CASKWGQRSNEKLFF

J: TRBJ2-1
V: TRBV27
size: NA
length: 17
CDR3: CASSTRGQAGNINEQFF

J: TRBJ2-3
V: TRBV20-1
size: once
length: 17
CDR3: CSASGHRDSFFTDTQYF

J: TRBJ2-3
V: TRBV7-6
size: NA
length: 15
CDR3: CASTNGGASTDTQYF

J: TRBJ1-1
V: TRBV10-3
size: once
length: 15
CDR3: CAAQGAFAEVTEAFF

J: TRBJ2-2
V: TRBV4-3
size: NA
length: 18
CDR3: CASSQRYELAGGSRELFF

J: TRBJ2-7
V: TRBV6-6
size: NA
length: 14
CDR3: CASSYSLVIYEQYF

J: TRBJ2-5
V: TRBV12-3/TRBV12-4
size: NA
length: 13
CDR3: CASSLASQETQYF

J: TRBJ2-3
V: TRBV6-6
size: NA
length: 16
CDR3: CASSGVGLAGTDTQYF

J: TRBJ1-1
V: TRBV30
size: NA
length: 14
CDR3: CAWSATGPSTEAFF

J: TRBJ1-1
V: TRBV28
size: few
length: 16
CDR3: CASTLGRDKLNTEAFF

J: TRBJ2-5
V: TRBV5-1
size: NA
length: 15
CDR3: CASSLTTELSGTQYF

J: TRBJ1-2
V: TRBV7-2
size: NA
length: 15
CDR3: CASSNRQGATYGYTF

J: TRBJ1-1
V: TRBV5-6
size: NA
length: 16
CDR3: CASSLRTGLMNTEAFF

J: TRBJ1-6
V: TRBV4-3
size: NA
length: 16
CDR3: CASSQDIRGFNSPLHF

J: TRBJ1-5
V: TRBV19
size: NA
length: 13
CDR3: CATRQGLNQPQHF

J: TRBJ1-6
V: TRBV27
size: NA
length: 15
CDR3: CASSFFARANSPLHF

J: TRBJ1-1
V: TRBV5-1
size: NA
length: 16
CDR3: CASSLSQGLRNTEAFF

J: TRBJ2-4
V: TRBV6-2/TRBV6-3
size: NA
length: 15
CDR3: CASSRAGDSLNIQYF

J: TRBJ2-3
V: TRBV3-1/TRBV3-2
size: few
length: 17
CDR3: CASSPWSGGSSTDTQYF

J: TRBJ2-2
V: TRBV12-5
size: medium-sized
length: 14
CDR3: CASGLGGTTGELFF

J: TRBJ1-1
V: TRBV4-2
size: few
length: 16
CDR3: CASSPGTGFMNTEAFF

J: TRBJ2-5
V: TRBV11-1
size: NA
length: 14
CDR3: CASSRRTEQETQYF

J: TRBJ2-2
V: TRBV12-3/TRBV12-4
size: NA
length: 13
CDR3: CASTLRGDGELFF

J: TRBJ1-1
V: TRBV25-1
size: NA
length: 14
CDR3: CASTSGIGHTEAFF

J: TRBJ1-2
V: TRBV6-5
size: NA
length: 13
CDR3: CASTPDRGGGYTF

J: TRBJ2-7
V: TRBV5-1
size: NA
length: 16
CDR3: CASSLNGGQGEYEQYF

J: TRBJ2-2
V: TRBV27
size: NA
length: 14
CDR3: CASSFGGASGELFF